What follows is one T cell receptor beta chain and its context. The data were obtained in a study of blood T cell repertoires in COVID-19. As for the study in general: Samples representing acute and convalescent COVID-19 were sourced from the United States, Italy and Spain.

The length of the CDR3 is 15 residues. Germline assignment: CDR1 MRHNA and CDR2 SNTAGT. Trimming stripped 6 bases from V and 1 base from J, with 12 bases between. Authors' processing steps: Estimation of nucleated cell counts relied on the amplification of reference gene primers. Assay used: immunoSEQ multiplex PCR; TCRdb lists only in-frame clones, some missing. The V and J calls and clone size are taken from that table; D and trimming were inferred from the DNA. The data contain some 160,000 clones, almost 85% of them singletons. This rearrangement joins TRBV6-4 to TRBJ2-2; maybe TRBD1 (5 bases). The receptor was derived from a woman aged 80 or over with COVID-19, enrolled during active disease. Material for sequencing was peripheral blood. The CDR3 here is CASSVAQGNTGELFF. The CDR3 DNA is TGTGCCAGCAGCGTCGCGCAGGGGAACACCGGGGAGCTGTTTTTT.